This TCR beta chain is drawn from a study of blood T cell repertoires in COVID-19. V trimming: 5 bases; J trimming: 5 bases; junction bases outside the gene matches: 4. Germline CDR1 is GTSNPN and CDR2 is SVGIG (reference sequence). CDR3 length equals 13 residues. Original processing notes: Researchers report that nucleated cell counts were estimated from reference gene primer amplification. Profiling relied on immunoSEQ multiplex PCR, and the TCRdb table lists in-frame clones only, not all of them. From that table come the V and J calls and clone size; the DNA was used to work out D and trimming. The sample lists under 200,000 clones; around 80% were seen once.

The sequencing sample was made of peripheral blood. This receptor was obtained from a man aged 65 to 85 with active or convalescent COVID-19. The genes are TRBV30 and TRBJ2-1; 9 bases match TRBD2. CDR3 amino acids: CAWEAGGHNEQFF. The CDR3 DNA follows: TGTGCCTGGGAGGCGGGGGGGCACAATGAGCAGTTCTTC.